This T cell receptor (beta chain) derives from a study of CD8+CD57+ T cells in acquired aplastic anemia. The CDR3 consists of 17 residues. Germline CDR1 and CDR2: SEHNR and FQNEAQ (reference sequence). Trimming removed 2 bases from V and 6 bases from J, with 21 bases in between. For CDR3 and TCR beta VDJ profiling, genomic DNA was the template used. TCRdb reanalysed the reads using MiXCR and keeps one entry per CDR3 protein. Among roughly 190,000 distinct CDR3 sequences listed, less than 70% were seen once. The V gene is TRBV7-9, the J gene TRBJ2-3; the D call may be TRBD1 or TRBD2 (5 bases each). Sequenced sample: sorted CD4+, CD8+, or CD8+CD57+ T cells (not recorded which) from PBMCs. The sequence was obtained from a human donor in good health, serving as a control. This CDR3 reads CASSLWGSRGEGDTQYF. CDR3 sequence (DNA): TGTGCCAGCAGCTTATGGGGATCTAGGGGAGAGGGGGATACGCAGTATTTT. Based on the CDR3 plus reference TRBV7-9 and TRBJ2-3, the full variable domain is DTGVSQNPRHKITKRGQNVTFRCDPISEHNRLYWYRQTLGQGPEFLTYFQNEAQLEKSRLLSDRFSAERPKGSFSTLEIQRTEQGDSAMYLCASSLWGSRGEGDTQYFGPGTRLTVL.